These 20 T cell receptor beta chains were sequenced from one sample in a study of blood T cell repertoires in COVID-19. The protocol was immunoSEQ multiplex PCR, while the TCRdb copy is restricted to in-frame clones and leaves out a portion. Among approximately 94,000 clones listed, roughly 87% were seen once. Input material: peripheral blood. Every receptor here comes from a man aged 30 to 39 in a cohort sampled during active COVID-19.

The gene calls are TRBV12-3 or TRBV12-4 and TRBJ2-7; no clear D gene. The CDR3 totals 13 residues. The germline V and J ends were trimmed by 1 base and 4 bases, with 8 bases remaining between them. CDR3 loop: CASSLVEDYEQYF. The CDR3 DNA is TGTGCCAGCAGTTTAGTTGAGGATTACGAGCAGTACTTC.

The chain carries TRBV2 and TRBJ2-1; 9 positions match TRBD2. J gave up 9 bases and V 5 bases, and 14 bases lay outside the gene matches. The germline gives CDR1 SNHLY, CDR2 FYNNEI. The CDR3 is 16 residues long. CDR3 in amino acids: CASSPGAERGVGEQFF. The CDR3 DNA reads TGTGCCAGCAGTCCTGGGGCGGAGCGGGGGGTGGGTGAGCAGTTCTTC. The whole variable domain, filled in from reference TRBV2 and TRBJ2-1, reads EPEVTQTPSHQVTQMGQEVILRCVPISNHLYFYWYRQILGQKVEFLVSFYNNEISEKSEIFDDQFSVERPDGSNFTLKIRSTKLEDSAMYFCASSPGAERGVGEQFFGPGTRLTVL.

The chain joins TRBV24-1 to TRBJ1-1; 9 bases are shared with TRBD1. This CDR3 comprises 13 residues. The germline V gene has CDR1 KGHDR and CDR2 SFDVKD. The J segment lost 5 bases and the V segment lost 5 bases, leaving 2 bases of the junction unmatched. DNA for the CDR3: TGTGCCACCAGTGTGGGACAGGGAACTGAAGCTTTCTTT. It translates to CATSVGQGTEAFF.

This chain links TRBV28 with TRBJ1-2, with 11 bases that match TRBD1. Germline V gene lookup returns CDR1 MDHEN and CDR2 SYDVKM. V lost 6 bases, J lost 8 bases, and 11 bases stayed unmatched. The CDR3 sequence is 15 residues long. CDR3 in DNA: TGTGCCAGCAGCCACCCGCCGGGACAGGGGGACGGCTACACCTTC. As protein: CASSHPPGQGDGYTF.

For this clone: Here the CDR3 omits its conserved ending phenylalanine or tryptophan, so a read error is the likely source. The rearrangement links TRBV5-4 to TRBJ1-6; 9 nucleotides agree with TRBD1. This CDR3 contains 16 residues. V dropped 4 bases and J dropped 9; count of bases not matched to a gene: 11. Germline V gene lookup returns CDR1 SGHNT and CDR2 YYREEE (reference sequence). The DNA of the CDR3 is TGTGCCAGCAGCCTGCTTACAGGGGGCATAGGTTCACCCCTCCACCTT. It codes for CASSLLTGGIGSPLHL.

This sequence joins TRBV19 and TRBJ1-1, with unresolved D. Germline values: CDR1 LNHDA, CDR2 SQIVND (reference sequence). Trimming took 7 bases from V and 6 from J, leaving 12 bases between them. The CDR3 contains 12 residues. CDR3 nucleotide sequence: TGTGCCAGTACCTCGAGGCCGGCTGAAGCTTTCTTT. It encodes CASTSRPAEAFF. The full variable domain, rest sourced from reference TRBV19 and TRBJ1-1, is DGGITQSPKYLFRKEGQNVTLSCEQNLNHDAMYWYRQDPGQGLRLIYYSQIVNDFQKGDIAEGYSVSREKKESFPLTVTSAQKNPTAFYLCASTSRPAEAFFGQGTRLTVV.

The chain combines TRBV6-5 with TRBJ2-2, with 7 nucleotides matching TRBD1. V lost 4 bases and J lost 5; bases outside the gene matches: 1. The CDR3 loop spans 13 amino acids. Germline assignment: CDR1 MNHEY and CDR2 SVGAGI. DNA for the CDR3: TGTGCCAGCAGTTCACAGGGGACCGGGGAGCTGTTTTTT. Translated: CASSSQGTGELFF.

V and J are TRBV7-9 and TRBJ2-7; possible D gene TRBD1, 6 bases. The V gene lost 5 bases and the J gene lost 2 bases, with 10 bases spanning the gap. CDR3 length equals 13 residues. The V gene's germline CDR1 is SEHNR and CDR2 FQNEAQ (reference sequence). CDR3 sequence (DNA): TGTGCCAGCAGCCCCGGACAGACCTACGAGCAGTACTTC. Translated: CASSPGQTYEQYF.

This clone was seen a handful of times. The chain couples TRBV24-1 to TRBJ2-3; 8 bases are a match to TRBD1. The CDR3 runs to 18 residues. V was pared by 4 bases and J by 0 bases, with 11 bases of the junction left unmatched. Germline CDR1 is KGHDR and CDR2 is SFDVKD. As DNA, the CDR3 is TGTGCCACCAGTGAACTTTGCCGGACAGGGTATAGCACAGATACGCAGTATTTT. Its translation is CATSELCRTGYSTDTQYF.

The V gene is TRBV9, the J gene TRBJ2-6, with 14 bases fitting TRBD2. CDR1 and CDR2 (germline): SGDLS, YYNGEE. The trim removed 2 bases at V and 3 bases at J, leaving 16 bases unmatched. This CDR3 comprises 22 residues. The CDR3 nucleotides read TGTGCCAGCAGCGTGCGTAACAGGACTAGCGGGGGGAAACATCATGGGGCCAACGTCCTGACTTTC. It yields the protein CASSVRNRTSGGKHHGANVLTF.

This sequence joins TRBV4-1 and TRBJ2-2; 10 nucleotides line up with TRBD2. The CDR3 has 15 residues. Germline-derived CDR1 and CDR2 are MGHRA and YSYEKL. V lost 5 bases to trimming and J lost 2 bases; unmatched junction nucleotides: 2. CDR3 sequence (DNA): TGCGCCAGCAGCGCTAGCGGGGGAAACACCGGGGAGCTGTTTTTT. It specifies CASSASGGNTGELFF.

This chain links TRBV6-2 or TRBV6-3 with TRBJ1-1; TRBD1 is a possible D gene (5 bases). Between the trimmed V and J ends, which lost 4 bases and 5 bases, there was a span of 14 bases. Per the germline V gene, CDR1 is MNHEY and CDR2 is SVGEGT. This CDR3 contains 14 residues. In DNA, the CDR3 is TGTGCCAGCAGTTCCCTCAGGGAAAGAACTGAAGCTTTCTTT. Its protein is CASSSLRERTEAFF.

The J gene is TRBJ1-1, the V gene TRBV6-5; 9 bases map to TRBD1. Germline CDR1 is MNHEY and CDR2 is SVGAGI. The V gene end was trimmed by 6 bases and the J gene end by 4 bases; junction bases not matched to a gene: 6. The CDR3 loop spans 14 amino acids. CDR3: CASRGDRVGTEAFF. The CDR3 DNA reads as TGTGCCAGCAGGGGGGACAGGGTGGGCACTGAAGCTTTCTTT.

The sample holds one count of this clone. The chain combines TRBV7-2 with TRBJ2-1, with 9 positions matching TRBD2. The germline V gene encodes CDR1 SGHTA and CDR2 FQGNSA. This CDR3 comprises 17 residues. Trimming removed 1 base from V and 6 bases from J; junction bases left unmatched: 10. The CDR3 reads CASSLVGAGGTRNEQFF. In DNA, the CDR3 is TGTGCCAGCAGCTTAGTTGGAGCGGGGGGTACTCGCAATGAGCAGTTCTTC.

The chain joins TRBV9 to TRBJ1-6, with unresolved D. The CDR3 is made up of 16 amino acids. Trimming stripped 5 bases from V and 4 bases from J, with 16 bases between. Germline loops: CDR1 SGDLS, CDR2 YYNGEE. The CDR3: CASRAGSEAYNSPLHF. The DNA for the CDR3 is TGTGCCAGCAGGGCAGGATCAGAAGCTTATAATTCACCCCTCCACTTT.

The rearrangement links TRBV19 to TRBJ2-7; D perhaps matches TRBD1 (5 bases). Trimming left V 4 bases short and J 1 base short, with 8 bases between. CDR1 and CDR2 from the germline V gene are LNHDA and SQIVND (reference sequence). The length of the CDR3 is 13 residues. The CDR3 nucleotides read TGTGCCAGTAGTAGGAAGGGGTCCTACGAGCAGTACTTC. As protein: CASSRKGSYEQYF.

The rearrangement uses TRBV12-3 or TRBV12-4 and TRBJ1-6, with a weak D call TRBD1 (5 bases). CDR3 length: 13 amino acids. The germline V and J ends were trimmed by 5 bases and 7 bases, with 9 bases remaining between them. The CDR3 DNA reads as TGTGCCAGCAGTATCCGGGGGAATTCACCCCTCCACTTT. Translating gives CASSIRGNSPLHF.

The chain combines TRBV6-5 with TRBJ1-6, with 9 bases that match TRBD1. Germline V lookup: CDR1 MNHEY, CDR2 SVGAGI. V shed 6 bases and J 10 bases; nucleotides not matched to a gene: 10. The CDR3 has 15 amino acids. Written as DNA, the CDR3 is TGTGCCAGCAGCAACCGGGACAGGGCTGGATCACCCCTCCACTTT. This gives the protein CASSNRDRAGSPLHF.

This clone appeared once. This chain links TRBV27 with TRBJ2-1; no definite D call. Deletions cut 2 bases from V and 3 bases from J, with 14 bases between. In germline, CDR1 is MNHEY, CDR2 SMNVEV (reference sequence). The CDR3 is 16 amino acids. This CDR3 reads CASSLTAALGYNEQFF. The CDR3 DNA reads TGTGCCAGCAGTTTAACCGCGGCACTTGGCTACAATGAGCAGTTCTTC.

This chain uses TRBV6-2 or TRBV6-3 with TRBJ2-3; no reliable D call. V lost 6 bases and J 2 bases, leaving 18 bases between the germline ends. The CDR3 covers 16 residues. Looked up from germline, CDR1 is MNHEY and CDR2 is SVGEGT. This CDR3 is CASSQILVAHTDTQYF. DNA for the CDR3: TGTGCCAGCAGCCAAATCCTAGTGGCCCACACAGATACGCAGTATTTT.